Presented here are 21 T cell receptor beta chains from one specimen sequenced in a study of blood T cell repertoires in COVID-19. The assay was immunoSEQ multiplex PCR, and TCRdb's table has in-frame clones only and misses some. This repertoire shows over 130,000 clones, roughly nine tenths found once; its top ten account for roughly 2.5%. Sequencing used peripheral blood. The receptor source for this set is a human donor with COVID-19, enrolled during active disease. The donor label of this sample is uncertain.

The chain carries TRBV20-1 and TRBJ2-3; no reliable D call. The V end lost 4 bases, the J end lost 4 bases, and 6 bases lay between the germline ends. The CDR3 consists of 11 residues. Germline V gives CDR1 DFQATT, CDR2 SNEGSKA (reference sequence). CDR3 residues: CSAMAADTQYF. DNA for the CDR3: TGCAGTGCTATGGCGGCAGATACGCAGTATTTT.

This rearrangement joins TRBV20-1 to TRBJ1-2; no firm D call. Germline assignment: CDR1 DFQATT and CDR2 SNEGSKA (reference sequence). This CDR3 has 12 amino acids. The V end lost 3 bases, the J end lost 4 bases, and 9 bases lay between the germline ends. The CDR3: CSASTGIYGYTF. For the CDR3, the DNA is TGCAGTGCTAGTACGGGGATCTATGGCTACACCTTC.

This clone has more than one count but fewer than ten. The chain is built from TRBV6-5 and TRBJ1-6; D not resolved. V dropped 3 bases and J dropped 9 bases, with 9 bases sitting between them. The CDR3 contains 13 residues. Germline-derived CDR1 and CDR2 are MNHEY and SVGAGI. The DNA of the CDR3 is TGTGCCAGCAGTTATGATCAGGTTTCACCCCTCCACTTT. Protein: CASSYDQVSPLHF.

This chain joins TRBV9 and TRBJ1-1, with D perhaps matching TRBD1 (6 bases). CDR1 SGDLS and CDR2 YYNGEE come from the germline V gene. V gave up 0 bases and J gave up 4 bases, with 22 bases separating them. The CDR3 has 18 amino acids. In nucleotides, the CDR3 is TGTGCCAGCAGCGTAGTCAAGGACAGCCCATATCGGAGCACTGAAGCTTTCTTT. Amino acids: CASSVVKDSPYRSTEAFF.

This clone has a count of ten or more. This sample includes further DNA sequences coding for the same CDR3. The rearrangement uses TRBV28 and TRBJ1-5, with TRBD1 identical over 10 bases. The CDR3 length is 14 residues. J gave up 7 bases and V 5 bases, and 5 bases lay outside the gene matches. Germline-derived CDR1 and CDR2 are MDHEN and SYDVKM. The CDR3 coding sequence is TGTGCCAGCAGTCCGGGACAGGGGAACCAGCCCCAGCATTTT. Amino acids: CASSPGQGNQPQHF.

V is TRBV13 and J is TRBJ1-2; 8 bases match TRBD1. This CDR3 is 15 amino acids long. Germline CDR1 and CDR2: PRHDT and FYEKMQ (reference sequence). Trimming cost V 3 bases and J 2 bases; bases outside gene matches: 5. CDR3 amino acids: CASSLEDRVNYGYTF. For the CDR3, the DNA is TGTGCCAGCAGCTTGGAGGACAGGGTGAACTATGGCTACACCTTC.

J is TRBJ1-5 and V is TRBV2; D is perhaps TRBD1 (6 bases). The CDR3 totals 14 residues. Germline assignment: CDR1 SNHLY and CDR2 FYNNEI. Trimming took off 6 bases at V and 4 bases at J, with 13 bases between the two ends. As DNA, the CDR3 is TGTGCCAGCAGCGACGGACAGCAGAATCAGCCCCAGCATTTT. Protein: CASSDGQQNQPQHF.

J is TRBJ1-2 and V is TRBV6-6; the match to TRBD1 covers 9 bases. The germline gives CDR1 MNHNY, CDR2 SVGAGI (reference sequence). The CDR3 is 16 residues long. The V gene end was trimmed by 6 bases and the J gene end by 0 bases; junction bases not matched to a gene: 8. The CDR3 sequence is CASRAAGTGTNYGYTF. The CDR3 DNA reads TGTGCCAGCAGAGCCGCCGGGACAGGGACTAACTATGGCTACACCTTC.

V usage is TRBV3-1 (or the pseudogene TRBV3-2) and J usage is TRBJ2-7; possible D gene TRBD1, 5 bases. The germline V and J ends were trimmed by 1 base and 6 bases, with 13 bases remaining between them. CDR3 length equals 14 residues. The germline V gene encodes CDR1 LGHDT and CDR2 YNNKEL (reference sequence). The CDR3 reads CASSQGRTISEQYF. CDR3 nucleotides: TGTGCCAGCAGCCAAGGCAGGACAATATCCGAGCAGTACTTC.

The chain couples TRBV10-3 to TRBJ2-7; TRBD1 aligns across 9 bases. Germline-derived CDR1 and CDR2 are ENHRY and SYGVKD. The CDR3 sequence is 15 residues long. The V gene end was trimmed by 5 bases and the J gene end by 2 bases; junction bases not matched to a gene: 7. CDR3 loop: CAISRTGTGPYEQYF. The CDR3 DNA follows: TGTGCCATCAGTCGGACCGGGACAGGGCCCTACGAGCAGTACTTC.

CDR3 sequence (DNA): TGCGCCAGCAGCTGGGGACAGCCCACAGATACGCAGTATTTT. Its translation is CASSWGQPTDTQYF. The J gene is TRBJ2-3, the V gene TRBV5-1, with 7 positions matching TRBD1. Germline lookup yields CDR1 SGHRS and CDR2 YFSETQ. This CDR3 is built from 14 residues. V lost 3 bases to trimming and J lost 2 bases; unmatched junction nucleotides: 3.

The chain employs TRBV25-1 and TRBJ2-1, with D possibly TRBD2 on 6 matching bases. Germline CDR1 MGHDK, CDR2 SYGVNS. The V and J ends lost 3 bases and 0 bases respectively, with 12 bases between them. The CDR3 contains 16 residues. This CDR3 is CASSDARGSSYNEQFF. CDR3 DNA sequence: TGTGCCAGCAGTGATGCCCGGGGGAGCTCCTACAATGAGCAGTTCTTC.

The chain recombines TRBV6-5 with TRBJ2-1; 9 bases match TRBD2. The CDR3 consists of 15 residues. CDR1 is MNHEY, CDR2 SVGAGI, per germline. J gave up 7 bases and V 2 bases, and 6 bases lay outside the gene matches. The CDR3 nucleotides read TGTGCCAGCAGTTACGATAGGCTAGCGGGGAATGAGCAGTTCTTC. This gives the protein CASSYDRLAGNEQFF.

This clone came up once. J is TRBJ2-3 and V is TRBV4-2; tentatively, D is TRBD1 (5 bases). V dropped 1 base and J dropped 1 base, with 12 bases sitting between them. Germline V gives CDR1 LGHNA, CDR2 YNFKEQ. CDR3 length: 16 amino acids. CDR3 protein: CASSQGSGLGTDTQYF. In DNA, the CDR3 is TGTGCCAGCAGCCAAGGATCAGGGCTGGGCACAGATACGCAGTATTTT.

The chain links TRBV19 to TRBJ1-1; TRBD1 matches 11 bases. The V gene's germline CDR1 is LNHDA and CDR2 SQIVND (reference sequence). There are 19 residues in the CDR3. Germline trimming cut 5 bases from V and 0 bases from J; bases unmatched to any gene: 14. For the CDR3, the DNA is TGTGCCAGTAGTTCGATCGCTTGGACAGGGGGCGGGATGAACACTGAAGCTTTCTTT. Its protein is CASSSIAWTGGGMNTEAFF.

This clone came up once. The chain couples TRBV10-3 to TRBJ1-2, with 9 positions matching TRBD1. V gave up 7 bases and J gave up 0 bases; unmatched junction bases: 6. This CDR3 has 15 amino acids. CDR1 and CDR2 (germline): ENHRY, SYGVKD. CDR3 in amino acids: CAIKATGGSNYGYTF. The CDR3 DNA is TGTGCCATCAAGGCGACAGGGGGTTCTAACTATGGCTACACCTTC.

V usage is TRBV6-5 and J usage is TRBJ1-4; 7 nucleotides agree with TRBD1. The CDR3 is made up of 13 amino acids. V lost 2 bases to trimming and J lost 10 bases; unmatched junction nucleotides: 4. Germline CDR1 and CDR2: MNHEY and SVGAGI. The CDR3, as DNA: TGTGCCAGCAGTTACGCCGACAGGGTAAAACTGTTTTTT. It specifies CASSYADRVKLFF.

The chain combines TRBV9 with TRBJ1-1, with D possibly TRBD1 on 5 matching bases. The CDR3 has 13 amino acids. Germline V gene sequence: CDR1 SGDLS, CDR2 YYNGEE. V was shortened by 4 bases and J by 4 bases, with 11 bases between the two germline ends. This CDR3 reads CASSPRGATEAFF. The CDR3 DNA reads TGTGCCAGCAGCCCACGTGGGGCCACTGAAGCTTTCTTT.

The chain has TRBV3-1 (or the pseudogene TRBV3-2) and TRBJ2-5; 7 positions agree with TRBD2. The CDR3 is 16 residues long. Germline CDR1 LGHDT, CDR2 YNNKEL (reference sequence). V was pared by 4 bases and J by 6 bases, with 14 bases of the junction left unmatched. In DNA form, the CDR3 reads TGTGCCAGCAGCCGCCTGGGGGGGGAGGAGGTGAAGACCCAGTACTTC. This gives the protein CASSRLGGEEVKTQYF.

Written as DNA, the CDR3 is TGTGCCACCAGCAGACTCGGTAGGGGCTGGGAAGCTTTCTTT. Protein product: CATSRLGRGWEAFF. The V gene is TRBV15, the J gene TRBJ1-1; the D gene is possibly TRBD1 (5 bases). V was shortened by 2 bases and J by 8 bases, with 15 bases between the two germline ends. Per the germline V gene, CDR1 is LNHNV and CDR2 is YYDKDF (reference sequence). The CDR3 spans 14 residues.

The genes are TRBV4-1 and TRBJ2-7; 7 nucleotides align to TRBD1. Germline CDR1 MGHRA, CDR2 YSYEKL. The CDR3 covers 15 residues. V lost 3 bases and J lost 0; bases outside the gene matches: 5. CDR3 DNA: TGCGCCAGCAGCCATTCACAGGGGAGCTCCTACGAGCAGTACTTC. Amino acids: CASSHSQGSSYEQYF.